One and the same sample provided the 2 T cell receptor beta chains below, sequenced in a study of memory CD4+ T cells and cytomegalovirus serostatus. Single viable CD3+CD4+CD8-CD45RO+ cells were sorted as the memory CD4+ T cells. Generated by immunoSEQ multiplex PCR, the TCRdb table keeps only in-frame clones and is missing some. The sample shows roughly 42,000 clones, over 70% of them seen only once. Sequenced input: memory CD4+ T cells from blood. Receptors were obtained from an adult in good health and CMV-seronegative.

The chain recombines TRBV2 with TRBJ1-6, with D possibly matching TRBD1 (6 bases). This CDR3 has 15 amino acids. V lost 5 bases to trimming and J lost 7 bases, with 15 bases between them. Germline V gives CDR1 SNHLY, CDR2 FYNNEI. The CDR3 DNA follows: TGTGCCAGCAGTCCAAGGACAGCATCGAATTCACCCCTCCACTTT. Its translation: CASSPRTASNSPLHF. Drawing the rest from reference TRBV2 and TRBJ1-6, the complete variable domain is EPEVTQTPSHQVTQMGQEVILRCVPISNHLYFYWYRQILGQKVEFLVSFYNNEISEKSEIFDDQFSVERPDGSNFTLKIRSTKLEDSAMYFCASSPRTASNSPLHFGNGTRLTVT.

The rearrangement links TRBV5-6 to TRBJ2-4; 8 bases match TRBD1. Looked up from germline, CDR1 is SGHDT and CDR2 is YYEEEE. CDR3 size: 16 residues. Trimming took 4 bases from V and 0 from J; bases not matched to a gene: 6. CDR3 region: CASSPDRGRAKNIQYF. For the CDR3, the DNA is TGTGCCAGCAGCCCCGACAGGGGAAGAGCCAAAAACATTCAGTACTTC.